Below, 17 T cell receptor beta chains from the same sample are listed, as sequenced in a study of blood T cell repertoires in COVID-19. Generated by immunoSEQ multiplex PCR, the TCRdb table keeps only in-frame clones and is missing some. The sample consists of about 42,000 clones, around 94% of them appearing once. Sequenced: peripheral blood. All receptors derive from a man between 50 and 59 years old with active COVID-19.

The gene calls are TRBV4-2 and TRBJ2-7; 9 nucleotides match TRBD1. Germline V lookup: CDR1 LGHNA, CDR2 YNFKEQ. With 0 bases clipped from V and 1 base from J, the junction kept 7 bases outside the gene matches. The CDR3 extends over 17 amino acids. CDR3 in DNA: TGTGCCAGCAGCCAAGATATACCGGGACAGGGATCCTACGAGCAGTACTTC. Encoded protein: CASSQDIPGQGSYEQYF.

The rearrangement joins TRBV19 to TRBJ1-1; no reliable D call. The CDR3 runs to 15 residues. Trimming removed 4 bases at V and 12 bases at J, with 24 bases between. Germline V gene data show CDR1 as LNHDA and CDR2 as SQIVND (reference sequence). The CDR3 protein is CASSTPLEGRRSPFF. The DNA of the CDR3 is TGTGCCAGTAGTACCCCCCTGGAGGGCAGGAGGTCACCTTTCTTT.

This rearrangement joins TRBV30 to TRBJ2-6; no definite D call. Germline V CDR1 and CDR2: GTSNPN, SVGIG (reference sequence). Trimming shortened V by 8 bases and J by 4 bases, and 12 bases separated the two germline ends. The CDR3 extends over 13 amino acids. CDR3 in DNA: TGTGCCCGCACTAATACCGGGGCCAACGTCCTGACTTTC. It encodes CARTNTGANVLTF.

The V call is TRBV28, the J call TRBJ2-7, with 7 nucleotides matching TRBD1. The length of the CDR3 is 14 residues. V lost 3 bases, J lost 3 bases, and 5 bases stayed unmatched. CDR1 and CDR2 (germline): MDHEN, SYDVKM. CDR3 nucleotide sequence: TGTGCCAGCAGTTTTGCAGGGGGTGGCTACGAGCAGTACTTC. Protein: CASSFAGGGYEQYF. Full variable domain (outside the CDR3, taken from reference TRBV28 and TRBJ2-7): DVKVTQSSRYLVKRTGEKVFLECVQDMDHENMFWYRQDPGLGLRLIYFSYDVKMKEKGDIPEGYSVSREKKERFSLILESASTNQTSMYLCASSFAGGGYEQYFGPGTRLTVT.

The rearrangement joins TRBV6-5 to TRBJ2-7; 7 bases line up with TRBD1. J was trimmed by 5 bases and V by 2 bases; bases with no gene match: 6. This CDR3 region has 14 residues. Germline CDR1 is MNHEY and CDR2 is SVGAGI. CDR3 in amino acids: CASSYTRTGHEQYF. As DNA, the CDR3 is TGTGCCAGCAGTTACACCAGGACAGGCCACGAGCAGTACTTC.

V usage is TRBV28 and J usage is TRBJ1-4; tentative D call: TRBD1 (6 bases). Trimming stripped 5 bases from V and 5 bases from J, with 6 bases between. The CDR3 spans 12 residues. Germline V gene sequence: CDR1 MDHEN, CDR2 SYDVKM. DNA for the CDR3: TGTGCCAGCAGTCAGGGGAATGAAAAACTGTTTTTT. It is translated as CASSQGNEKLFF.

V is TRBV7-8 and J is TRBJ2-1; 12 bases map to TRBD2. CDR3 length equals 15 residues. Germline V CDR1 and CDR2: SGHVS, FQNEAQ. Losses at the gene ends were 4 bases for V and 8 bases for J; bases not matched to a gene: 6. The CDR3 DNA reads as TGTGCCAGCAGCTCTAGCGGGAGGGCCAGGGATGAGCAGTTCTTC. This gives the protein CASSSSGRARDEQFF.

The chain joins TRBV6-6 to TRBJ2-1; 10 bases match TRBD2. Germline V gene lookup returns CDR1 MNHNY and CDR2 SVGAGI (reference sequence). Germline trimming cut 2 bases from V and 9 bases from J; bases unmatched to any gene: 7. The CDR3 length is 15 residues. In DNA, the CDR3 is TGTGCCAGCAGTTACGGGCTAGCGGGAGTAGTTGAGCAGTTCTTC. It encodes CASSYGLAGVVEQFF.

This chain links TRBV4-2 with TRBJ2-3; D not resolved. Germline V gives CDR1 LGHNA, CDR2 YNFKEQ. The CDR3 spans 15 residues. Trimming shortened V by 0 bases and J by 0 bases, and 7 bases separated the two germline ends. This CDR3 is CASSQDGLSTDTQYF. The CDR3 DNA reads TGTGCCAGCAGCCAAGACGGGTTGAGCACAGATACGCAGTATTTT.

The gene calls are TRBV15 and TRBJ2-5, with 9 bases that match TRBD2. V shed 0 bases, J shed 5 bases, and the junction held 1 base outside the gene matches. Germline lookup yields CDR1 LNHNV and CDR2 YYDKDF (reference sequence). This CDR3 has 14 residues. DNA for the CDR3: TGTGCCACCAGCAGAGATGCGGGGGGGGAGACCCAGTACTTC. Protein product: CATSRDAGGETQYF.

The chain couples TRBV2 to TRBJ2-7; TRBD1 might be the D (5 bases). The V and J ends lost 5 bases and 3 bases respectively, with 8 bases between them. CDR3 length: 12 residues. Per germline, CDR1 SNHLY and CDR2 FYNNEI. This CDR3 is CASSSGYYEQYF. The CDR3 DNA follows: TGTGCCAGCAGTTCAGGGTACTACGAGCAGTACTTC.

The V call is TRBV6-5, the J call TRBJ1-5; the D gene is possibly TRBD1 (6 bases). CDR3 length equals 14 residues. Germline V gene lookup returns CDR1 MNHEY and CDR2 SVGAGI. Trimming removed 2 bases at V and 3 bases at J, with 8 bases between. The CDR3 DNA reads TGTGCCAGCAGTTACGGGGGCCTCAATCAGCCCCAGCATTTT. As protein: CASSYGGLNQPQHF.

The V call is TRBV5-6, the J call TRBJ2-7; D gene unclear. CDR1 is SGHDT, CDR2 YYEEEE, per germline. The V and J ends lost 2 bases and 7 bases respectively, with 13 bases between them. This CDR3 spans 13 amino acids. The CDR3 protein is CASSFASDQEQYF. The DNA for the CDR3 is TGTGCCAGCAGCTTTGCTAGTGACCAGGAGCAGTACTTC.

The chain joins TRBV7-9 to TRBJ2-1, with 7 bases lining up with TRBD2. Germline trimming cut 4 bases from V and 7 bases from J; bases unmatched to any gene: 13. The CDR3 runs to 16 residues. CDR1 SEHNR and CDR2 FQNEAQ come from the germline V gene (reference sequence). The CDR3 DNA is TGTGCCAGCAGCTCCCCGACTAGCTGGAACGGGAATGAGCAGTTCTTC. Translated, it gives CASSSPTSWNGNEQFF. The full variable domain, in which reference TRBV7-9 and TRBJ2-1 provide the parts outside the CDR3, is DTGVSQNPRHKITKRGQNVTFRCDPISEHNRLYWYRQTLGQGPEFLTYFQNEAQLEKSRLLSDRFSAERPKGSFSTLEIQRTEQGDSAMYLCASSSPTSWNGNEQFFGPGTRLTVL.

This clone appeared once. This chain joins TRBV28 and TRBJ1-5; D unresolved. From germline, CDR1 is MDHEN and CDR2 SYDVKM. Trimming cost V 4 bases and J 0 bases, with 13 bases left between them. The CDR3 covers 16 residues. This CDR3 is CASSSLKLDSNQPQHF. The CDR3 coding sequence is TGTGCCAGCAGTTCCCTTAAGCTCGATAGCAATCAGCCCCAGCATTTT.

CDR3 nucleotide sequence: TGTGCCAGCTCACCACCGGGGACAGGTGGAACTGAAGCTTTCTTT. This gives the protein CASSPPGTGGTEAFF. The chain is built from TRBV18 and TRBJ1-1; TRBD1 matches at 8 bases. Germline-derived CDR1 and CDR2 are KGHSH and LQKENI. The CDR3 runs 15 residues. V dropped 0 bases and J dropped 5; count of bases not matched to a gene: 5.

The CDR3 region is CASTPGQGEKLFF. CDR3 DNA sequence: TGTGCCAGTACCCCCGGACAGGGGGAAAAACTGTTTTTT. The chain is built from TRBV19 and TRBJ1-4; 9 nucleotides match TRBD1. The CDR3 covers 13 residues. The junction had 5 bases not matched to a gene; V was cut back by 7 bases and J by 8 bases. Per germline, CDR1 LNHDA and CDR2 SQIVND (reference sequence). The full variable domain, in which reference TRBV19 and TRBJ1-4 provide the parts outside the CDR3, is DGGITQSPKYLFRKEGQNVTLSCEQNLNHDAMYWYRQDPGQGLRLIYYSQIVNDFQKGDIAEGYSVSREKKESFPLTVTSAQKNPTAFYLCASTPGQGEKLFFGSGTQLSVL.